The 9 T cell receptor beta chains in this list originate from one sample, sequenced in a study of T cells in Graves' hyperthyroidism and ophthalmopathy. The CDR3 regions of TCR beta were amplified from RNA transcripts. HTBI primers were the set used in a first-round RT-PCR of the TCR CDR3. TCRdb fed the multiplex PCR reads into MiXCR, producing one record per CDR3 protein. Of 600,000 to 750,000 distinct CDR3 sequences in the sample, approximately 15% were seen once. Sequenced sample: blood. These receptors all stem from a man in his fifties with Graves' hyperthyroidism.

This clonotype was detected ten times or more. This chain connects TRBV6-1 to TRBJ2-2; TRBD2 matches 8 bases. The CDR3 spans 15 residues. Per the germline V gene, CDR1 is MNHNS and CDR2 is SASEGT. The V segment lost 0 bases and the J segment 5 bases; nucleotides outside the gene matches: 2. The chain's CDR3 is CASSEAQRETGELFF. The DNA for the CDR3 is TGTGCCAGCAGTGAAGCCCAGCGGGAGACCGGGGAGCTGTTTTTT.

This clonotype was seen only a few times. V is TRBV19 and J is TRBJ2-1, with 10 bases lining up with TRBD1. The CDR3 loop spans 16 amino acids. Trimming at V came to 6 bases and at J to 6 bases, leaving 11 bases not matched to a gene. The germline CDR1 and CDR2 sequences are LNHDA and SQIVND (reference sequence). The CDR3 spells CASSQNRDRGLNEQFF. CDR3 nucleotides: TGTGCCAGTAGCCAAAATCGGGACAGGGGTCTCAATGAGCAGTTCTTC.

This chain joins TRBV6-1 and TRBJ2-7, with D unresolved. This CDR3 spans 14 amino acids. Germline V gene sequence: CDR1 MNHNS, CDR2 SASEGT. V was cut by 6 bases and J by 0 bases, with 12 bases left in between. CDR3 in DNA: TGTGCCAGCAGGGGTCTGAGAAGCTCCTACGAGCAGTACTTC. It encodes CASRGLRSSYEQYF.

Of note for this clonotype: A much larger clonotype is one base distant, so this may be a read error. The chain has TRBV25-1 and TRBJ2-7, with 10 bases that match TRBD1. The closer fit of TRBJ2-1 to the DNA end suggests the J call may be wrong. The CDR3 extends over 20 amino acids. CDR1 is MGHDK, CDR2 SYGVNS, per germline. CDR3 nucleotides: TGTGCCAGCAGTTCCTCGGGGTTGGGACAGGGGAATTCCCGCACCTACGAGCAGTTCTTC. It yields the protein CASSSSGLGQGNSRTYEQFF.

This clonotype was observed many times. The CDR3 region has the DNA TGTGCCAGCAGTTACTCAGGCGCGCTCGTGGGAGATGAGCAGTTCTTC. Amino acid sequence: CASSYSGALVGDEQFF. This sequence joins TRBV6-2 or TRBV6-3 and TRBJ2-1, with a possible D match to TRBD2 (5 bases). The germline CDR1 and CDR2 sequences are MNHEY and SVGEGT. Trimming cost V 0 bases and J 8 bases, with 17 bases left between them. CDR3 size: 16 residues.

The genes are TRBV12-3 or TRBV12-4 and TRBJ2-5, with no clear D. The length of the CDR3 is 15 residues. V lost 6 bases and J 5 bases, leaving 19 bases between the germline ends. CDR3 in DNA: TGTGCCAGCAGATACCCAGTAGGGCGGTCGGAGACCCAGTACTTC. Its translation: CASRYPVGRSETQYF.

This clonotype showed up just a few times. CDR3 in amino acids: CAWSKRVNTGELFF. In DNA, the CDR3 is TGTGCCTGGAGTAAGCGGGTGAACACCGGGGAGCTGTTTTTT. The chain combines TRBV30 with TRBJ2-2; D is possibly TRBD2 (6 bases). The CDR3 has 14 residues. V dropped 2 bases and J dropped 1 base, with 8 bases sitting between them. Germline CDR1 GTSNPN, CDR2 SVGIG (reference sequence).

V gene TRBV25-1 combines with J gene TRBJ2-7, with TRBD2 as a possible D gene (7 bases). This CDR3 comprises 14 residues. Germline V lookup: CDR1 MGHDK, CDR2 SYGVNS. Trimming left V 6 bases short and J 3 bases short, with 15 bases between. The CDR3 here is CASRRAGHIYEQYF. The CDR3 DNA is TGTGCCAGCAGAAGAGCGGGACACATCTACGAGCAGTACTTC.

This clonotype was recorded at least ten times. The chain uses TRBV27 and TRBJ2-7; D gene unclear. CDR1 is MNHEY, CDR2 SMNVEV, per germline (reference sequence). The CDR3 length is 14 residues. V lost 2 bases, J lost 2 bases, and 10 bases lay in between. The chain's CDR3 is CASSLSSATYEQYF. The CDR3 coding sequence is TGTGCCAGCAGTTTAAGTTCAGCCACCTACGAGCAGTACTTC.